The rows below give T cell receptor beta chains drawn from one sample of a study of beta chain features in type 1 diabetes. This table comes from immunoSEQ multiplex PCR, and its TCRdb copy is limited to in-frame clones, with some not included. The repertoire holds more than 250,000 clones, about 20% seen once, with around 0.029% in the top ten. The specimen sequenced was naive CD4+ T cells from blood. Every receptor here comes from a woman between 40 and 50 years old with type 1 diabetes. Each CDR3 is given with its conserved first and last residue. The D gene is left open where the match is weak. Expanded clones get a size class; other rows say once, few or many, or leave the size out.

abundance	d_gene	len	v_gene	j_gene	CDR3nt	CDR3aa
.	.	12	TRBV2	TRBJ2-5	TGTGCCAGCAGCGCCGGGTTAGAGGCCCAGTACTTC	CASSAGLEAQYF
once	.	11	TRBV29-1	TRBJ1-1	TGCAGCGTTGTCTTGAACACTGAAGCTTTCTTT	CSVVLNTEAFF
.	.	15	TRBV30	TRBJ1-4	TGTGCCTGGAAACAGGGCGCCGGGAAGTTGGAAAAACTGTTTTTT	CAWKQGAGKLEKLFF
.	.	14	TRBV18	TRBJ2-2	TGTGCCAGCTCCTTAAACATCGGGTCCGGGGAGCTGTTTTTT	CASSLNIGSGELFF
.	.	16	TRBV19	TRBJ1-2	TGTGCCAGTAGGGCCGGGACAATCCTTCTCACGGATGGCTACACCTTC	CASRAGTILLTDGYTF
.	.	12	TRBV28	TRBJ1-5	TGTGCCAGCATGGCCAGCAATCAGCCCCAGCATTTT	CASMASNQPQHF
few	TRBD1	14	TRBV10-3	TRBJ1-1	TGTGCCATCAGTGGGGGGACAGTGAACACTGAAGCTTTCTTT	CAISGGTVNTEAFF
few	TRBD2	15	TRBV25-1	TRBJ2-1	TGTGCCAGCACCGAATGGGCGGGGGCCTACAATGAGCAGTTCTTC	CASTEWAGAYNEQFF
few	.	15	TRBV5-1	TRBJ2-1	TGCGCCAGCAGCTTGGGCCCCGGGATTTTCAATGAGCAGTTCTTC	CASSLGPGIFNEQFF
few	TRBD2	15	TRBV29-1	TRBJ2-1	TGCAGCGAAGTAGCGGGAGACCGCTCCTACAATGAGCAGTTCTTC	CSEVAGDRSYNEQFF
few	TRBD2	13	TRBV15	TRBJ2-3	TGTGCCACCGGGACTAGCGGGAGCGATACGCAGTATTTT	CATGTSGSDTQYF
.	.	13	TRBV6-1	TRBJ2-5	TGTGCCAGCAGGCGGGACTTCCAAGAGACCCAGTACTTC	CASRRDFQETQYF
.	.	10	TRBV28	TRBJ1-6	TGTGCCAGCAGCCAAGGGGACCTCCACTTT	CASSQGDLHF
.	.	13	TRBV18	TRBJ1-2	TGTGCCAGCTCACCGGGGCCTTCCTATGGCTACACCTTC	CASSPGPSYGYTF
few	TRBD1	16	TRBV7-2	TRBJ2-2	TGTGCCAGTACTCCGGGACAGGGGGCGAACACCGGGGAGCTGTTTTTT	CASTPGQGANTGELFF
.	.	15	TRBV15	TRBJ1-1	TGTGCCACCAGCAGAGGCCGGGACTTAAACACTGAAGCTTTCTTT	CATSRGRDLNTEAFF
few	.	14	TRBV19	TRBJ1-2	TGTGCCAGTAGTATCAACGGTCGGAACTATGGCTACACCTTC	CASSINGRNYGYTF
.	TRBD1	17	TRBV7-9	TRBJ1-1	TGTGCCAGCAGCCCATCCGCAGGGGGCTTTAGTTTCACTGAAGCTTTCTTT	CASSPSAGGFSFTEAFF
few	.	12	TRBV7-9	TRBJ2-5	TGTGCCAGCAGCTCGACGGGTTGGGCCCAGTACTTC	CASSSTGWAQYF
.	TRBD1	11	TRBV20-1	TRBJ1-1	TGCAGTGCTCGGGACAGGGGGGACGCTTTCTTT	CSARDRGDAFF
.	TRBD1	13	TRBV5-1	TRBJ1-1	TGCGCCAGCAGGGGACAGATGAACACTGAAGCTTTCTTT	CASRGQMNTEAFF
.	.	15	TRBV7-3	TRBJ2-7	TGTGCCAGCAGCTTACGGGGTTCGGGCCCCTACGAGCAGTACTTC	CASSLRGSGPYEQYF
few	.	12	TRBV23-1	TRBJ1-2	TGCGCCAGCCCCTTGGAGTCGGGAGGCTACACCTTC	CASPLESGGYTF
.	TRBD1	17	TRBV18	TRBJ1-5	TGTGCCAGCTCACCACGCGGACAGGGGGCGGGTGGACAGCCCCAGCATTTT	CASSPRGQGAGGQPQHF
.	TRBD2	14	TRBV7-2	TRBJ2-1	TGTGCCAGCAGCCCCGGACTAGCCCGAAATGAGCAGTTCTTC	CASSPGLARNEQFF
few	TRBD2	13	TRBV27	TRBJ2-5	TGTGCCACTCAGCGGGGGCAGAGAGAGACCCAGTACTTC	CATQRGQRETQYF
.	TRBD2	15	TRBV5-1	TRBJ2-5	TGCGCCAGCAGCTTCCTGGCGGGAGGCGGGGAGACCCAGTACTTC	CASSFLAGGGETQYF
few	TRBD1	13	TRBV28	TRBJ1-2	TGTGCCAGTTGGGACAGGTTGACGTATGGCTACACCTTC	CASWDRLTYGYTF
few	TRBD2	16	TRBV9	TRBJ2-1	TGTGCCAGCAGCGCCATCACTAGCGGGGGGGCCAATGAGCAGTTCTTC	CASSAITSGGANEQFF
.	TRBD1	17	TRBV29-1	TRBJ2-1	TGCAGCGTTGAAGGGACAGGGGTAGGAGAATCCTACAATGAGCAGTTCTTC	CSVEGTGVGESYNEQFF
few	.	15	TRBV4-1	TRBJ2-7	TGCGCCAGCAGCCATGGGCAGGGCCCCCTCTACGAGCAGTACTTC	CASSHGQGPLYEQYF
.	.	13	TRBV11-2	TRBJ1-2	TGTGCCAGCAGCCTCTCGGGGGGAGAAGGCTACACCTTC	CASSLSGGEGYTF
.	TRBD1	15	TRBV5-6	TRBJ2-2	TGTGCCAGCAGCTTTACAGGGGCCCACACCGGGGAGCTGTTTTTT	CASSFTGAHTGELFF
.	.	11	TRBV30	TRBJ2-1	TGTGCCTGGAGTGTATCGGATGAGCAGTTCTTC	CAWSVSDEQFF
.	.	16	TRBV4-3	TRBJ2-6	TGCGCCAGCAGCCAAGACGCGGGCTCTGGGGCCAACGTCCTGACTTTC	CASSQDAGSGANVLTF
.	TRBD1	14	TRBV5-4	TRBJ2-1	TGTGCCAGCAGGCCGGGACAGGGATACAATGAGCAGTTCTTC	CASRPGQGYNEQFF
.	TRBD1	14	TRBV5-4	TRBJ1-1	TGTGCCAGCAGCCCGCCGGACAGGGACACTGAAGCTTTCTTT	CASSPPDRDTEAFF
few	TRBD1	17	TRBV15	TRBJ2-4	TGTGCCACCAGCAGAGTTAGAGGTCAGGGGGCTGAGAACATTCAGTACTTC	CATSRVRGQGAENIQYF
few	TRBD1	18	TRBV9	TRBJ2-6	TGTGCCAGCAGCGAGGGACAGGGGGTCTGGTCTGGGGCCAACGTCCTGACTTTC	CASSEGQGVWSGANVLTF
.	.	13	TRBV18	TRBJ1-2	TGTGCCAGCTCACCCGGGGAGGGAAGCGGCTACACCTTC	CASSPGEGSGYTF
few	TRBD2	14	TRBV29-1	TRBJ2-1	TGCAGCGTTGAAGGTGGCGGGAGTCGCAATGAGCAGTTCTTC	CSVEGGGSRNEQFF
.	TRBD2	14	TRBV18	TRBJ2-5	TGTGCCAGCTCACCACGGACTAGCAAAGAGACCCAGTACTTC	CASSPRTSKETQYF
.	.	13	TRBV11-1	TRBJ1-2	TGTGCCAGCAGCCTTGGGGGGAACTATGGCTACACCTTC	CASSLGGNYGYTF
.	TRBD2	16	TRBV29-1	TRBJ2-1	TGCAGCGTTAGGAAGATGTCTAGCGGGTTCTACAATGAGCAGTTCTTC	CSVRKMSSGFYNEQFF
few	TRBD1	16	TRBV7-9	TRBJ1-2	TGTGCCAGCAGCACAAGTCCGGGACAGGGAAACTATGGCTACACCTTC	CASSTSPGQGNYGYTF
.	.	15	TRBV5-1	TRBJ1-2	TGCGCCAGCAGCTTGGGGCAGGGGTCCTCCTATGGCTACACCTTC	CASSLGQGSSYGYTF
.	.	14	TRBV28	TRBJ1-3	TGTGCCAGCAGTTTGGTACAGGGTTTAAACACCATATATTTT	CASSLVQGLNTIYF
.	TRBD2	15	TRBV6-5	TRBJ2-1	TGTGCCAGCAGTCCCCCGGGACTAGCGTACAATGAGCAGTTCTTC	CASSPPGLAYNEQFF
few	.	15	TRBV5-1	TRBJ2-2	TGCGCCAGCAGCTTATCGGGTCCTTACACCGGGGAGCTGTTTTTT	CASSLSGPYTGELFF
.	TRBD1	14	TRBV7-2	TRBJ1-2	TGTGCCAGCAGCCCTCGGACAGGGGGGAATGGCTACACCTTC	CASSPRTGGNGYTF
.	.	14	TRBV7-2	TRBJ1-2	TGTGCCAGCAGCTTAGTTCGGGGAGACTATGGCTACACCTTC	CASSLVRGDYGYTF
few	TRBD1	15	TRBV7-9	TRBJ2-2	TGTGCCAGCAGCTTAGGCAGGGGGTACACCGGGGAGCTGTTTTTT	CASSLGRGYTGELFF
.	.	16	TRBV9	TRBJ1-5	TGTGCCAGCAGCGTAGGAGGTGGGGGCGCGAAACAGCCCCAGCATTTT	CASSVGGGGAKQPQHF